Given below is one T cell receptor (beta chain) in context. Its antigen remains unidentified. Time point here: persistent/refractory GD, antithyroid drugs over 5 years with positive TRAb. The TCR library used RNA extracted from PBMCs. Collection of peripheral blood (roughly 9.3 milliliters) was done using EDTA tubes. This sample is part of a study of regulatory T cells in long-lasting Graves disease. V was shortened by 0 bases and J by 7 bases, with 22 bases between the two germline ends. CDR1 and CDR2 from the germline V gene are MNHEY and SVGAGI. The CDR3 consists of 17 residues. The TCR beta library used iRepertoire HTBI primers with Arm-PCR amplification of CDR3. TCRdb reprocessed the multiplex PCR reads with MiXCR, giving one entry per CDR3 protein. The sample includes over 650,000 distinct CDR3 sequences, 25% to 35% seen only once; the top ten take about 42%. General study points: Thyroid tissue was not studied; only peripheral blood was. Comparison showed that persistent patients shared more public clonotypes (2,741) than new patients (about 970).

The sequences come from peripheral blood mononuclear cells (PBMCs), collected when the disease was refractory, from a patient treated with antithyroid drugs. V usage is TRBV6-5 and J usage is TRBJ2-7; D may match TRBD1 or TRBD2 (7 bases each). The receptor was isolated from a female donor with Graves disease. CDR3 loop: CASSYSKARGRASEQYF. CDR3 bases: TGTGCCAGCAGTTACTCGAAAGCCAGGGGGAGGGCCAGTGAGCAGTACTTC.